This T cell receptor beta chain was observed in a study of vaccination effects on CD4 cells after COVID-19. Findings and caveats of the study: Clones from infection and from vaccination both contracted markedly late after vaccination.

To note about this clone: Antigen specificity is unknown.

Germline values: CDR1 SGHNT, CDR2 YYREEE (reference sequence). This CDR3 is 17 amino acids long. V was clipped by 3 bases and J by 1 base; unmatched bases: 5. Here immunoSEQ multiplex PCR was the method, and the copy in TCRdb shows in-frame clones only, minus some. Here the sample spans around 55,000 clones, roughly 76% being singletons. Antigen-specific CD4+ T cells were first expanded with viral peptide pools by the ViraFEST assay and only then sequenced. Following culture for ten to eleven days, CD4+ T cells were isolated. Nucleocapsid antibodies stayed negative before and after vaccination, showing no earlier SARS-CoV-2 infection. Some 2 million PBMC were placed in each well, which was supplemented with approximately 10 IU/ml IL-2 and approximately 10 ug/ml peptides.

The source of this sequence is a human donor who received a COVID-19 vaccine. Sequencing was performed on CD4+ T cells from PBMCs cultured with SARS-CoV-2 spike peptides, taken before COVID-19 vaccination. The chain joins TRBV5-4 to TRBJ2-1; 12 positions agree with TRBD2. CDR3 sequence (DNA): TGTGCCAGCAGCTATGGGACTAGCGGGTTTTCCTACAATGAGCAGTTCTTC. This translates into CASSYGTSGFSYNEQFF.